This TCR beta chain was profiled in a study of early T cells in non-severe SARS-CoV-2 infection. TCRdb redid the calling of the 5' RACE reads with MiXCR, one entry per CDR3 protein. The table shows some 76,000 distinct CDR3 sequences, with roughly a sixth occurring only once. With 2 bases removed from V and 1 base from J, the gap between germline ends came to 7 bases. The V gene's germline CDR1 is SGHRS and CDR2 YFSETQ. The CDR3 totals 15 residues. This clonotype appeared a few times. Source material: whole blood. The chain links TRBV5-1 to TRBJ2-6; a possible D gene is TRBD2 (5 bases). The TCR was taken from an adult who was a healthcare worker with PCR-confirmed SARS-CoV-2 infection or an uninfected control (not recorded which). The CDR3 sequence: CASSFEGSGANVLTF. CDR3 coding DNA: TGCGCCAGCAGCTTTGAGGGTTCTGGGGCCAACGTCCTGACTTTC.